Listed here is a single T cell receptor beta chain. An end of the junction differs from the germline gene, which may be a read error. Use of 60 Vbeta and 13 Jbeta primers characterized the PCR. TCRdb's table, derived via immunoSEQ multiplex PCR, lists solely in-frame clones and lacks some. The sample lists a few hundred thousand clones; about 74% were seen once. The data stem from a study of cytomegalovirus exposure and HLA in healthy donors. The CDR3 has 14 residues. Germline V gene lookup returns CDR1 SGHVS and CDR2 FQNEAQ. This receptor was obtained from a woman younger than 45 in good health and CMV-seronegative. The sample comprised PBMCs. V gene TRBV7-8 combines with J gene TRBJ1-2, with 7 positions matching TRBD1. The CDR3 loop is CASSLTGVGYGYSF. In DNA, the CDR3 is TGTGCCAGCAGCTTAACAGGGGTAGGGTATGGGTACTCCTTC.